Below are 31 T cell receptor beta chains sequenced from a single sample in a study of T cells after posttransplantation cyclophosphamide. Sequenced by immunoSEQ multiplex PCR; TCRdb stores in-frame clones only, minus some. The sample yields under 15,000 clones, roughly four fifths seen once. The sequencing input was memory CD4+ T cells sorted from PBMCs. The receptors originated from a man in his fifties or sixties in good health, CMV-negative, and a related stem cell transplant donor.

A remark on this clone: The sample has other DNA sequences that encode this CDR3 too. The chain joins TRBV5-1 to TRBJ1-6; 7 bases are a match to TRBD1. The V gene's germline CDR1 is SGHRS and CDR2 YFSETQ. V was clipped by 0 bases and J by 7 bases; unmatched bases: 4. This CDR3 spans 15 amino acids. CDR3 bases: TGCGCCAGCAGCTTGGAAGGGACAGCCAATTCACCCCTCCACTTT. This translates into CASSLEGTANSPLHF.

This clone was detected only a few times. V usage is TRBV2 and J usage is TRBJ1-5; TRBD1 is a possible D gene (5 bases). Trimming left V 7 bases short and J 7 bases short, with 17 bases between. CDR1 SNHLY and CDR2 FYNNEI come from the germline V gene. The CDR3 length is 14 residues. The chain's CDR3 is CASNRWQGGQPQHF. CDR3 DNA sequence: TGTGCCAGCAATCGGTGGCAGGGCGGACAGCCCCAGCATTTT.

Comment on this clone: In this CDR3 the conserved last residue, phenylalanine or tryptophan, is missing, so a read error is likely. It is unclear where the CDR3 begins or ends on the DNA, so no DNA is shown, and the CDR3 is as TCRdb lists it. V gene TRBV13 combines with J gene TRBJ2-7; the D call in the table, TRBD2, was not verified against the DNA. Germline assignment: CDR1 PRHDT and CDR2 FYEKMQ (reference sequence). The CDR3 has 12 amino acids, counting both end residues. CDR3 sequence: CASSFLAGDVLI.

This clone was detected only a few times. The gene calls are TRBV5-1 and TRBJ1-1; possibly TRBD1 for D (6 bases). The CDR3 is 14 residues long. Trimming stripped 5 bases from V and 0 bases from J, with 11 bases between. Germline V CDR1 and CDR2: SGHRS, YFSETQ. This CDR3 reads CASRLGQLNTEAFF. CDR3 in DNA: TGCGCCAGCAGACTAGGACAGTTGAACACTGAAGCTTTCTTT.

The chain joins TRBV6-1 to TRBJ1-5; D is perhaps TRBD1 (5 bases). The CDR3 has 14 amino acids. Germline lookup yields CDR1 MNHNS and CDR2 SASEGT. V dropped 2 bases and J dropped 3 bases, with 8 bases sitting between them. In nucleotides, the CDR3 is TGTGCCAGCAGTGAAAACAGGCCCAATCAGCCCCAGCATTTT. Residues: CASSENRPNQPQHF.

This clone was recorded only once. V usage is TRBV6-4 and J usage is TRBJ1-1, with D unresolved. The CDR3 is 13 residues long. V shed 4 bases and J shed 3 bases, with 9 bases lying between them. CDR1 and CDR2 (germline): MRHNA, SNTAGT. The CDR3, as DNA: TGTGCCAGCAGTGTGGAGAGGCACACTGAAGCTTTCTTT. As protein: CASSVERHTEAFF.

V and J are TRBV5-1 and TRBJ2-3; 8 nucleotides match TRBD2. CDR1 and CDR2 from the germline V gene are SGHRS and YFSETQ. The CDR3 length is 15 residues. V dropped 3 bases and J dropped 3; count of bases not matched to a gene: 6. The CDR3 DNA is TGCGCCAGCAGCTGGGGGGGACTAGGAACAGATACGCAGTATTTT. Its protein is CASSWGGLGTDTQYF. The whole variable domain, remainder taken from reference TRBV5-1 and TRBJ2-3, is KAGVTQTPRYLIKTRGQQVTLSCSPISGHRSVSWYQQTPGQGLQFLFEYFSETQRNKGNFPGRFSGRQFSNSRSEMNVSTLELGDSALYLCASSWGGLGTDTQYFGPGTRLTVL.

V usage is TRBV6-5 and J usage is TRBJ1-1; D is uncertain. This CDR3 is 14 amino acids long. The V gene's germline CDR1 is MNHEY and CDR2 SVGAGI. The ends were cut back, 6 bases at V and 6 bases at J, with 17 bases in the middle. The CDR3 DNA reads as TGTGCCAGCAGCCCACAGCCGGCTCAGCCTGAAGCTTTCTTT. This translates into CASSPQPAQPEAFF.

Comment on this clone: The sample contains more than one DNA sequence encoding this CDR3. The chain carries TRBV7-8 and TRBJ1-6; a weak D match, TRBD1 (5 bases). Germline loops: CDR1 SGHVS, CDR2 FQNEAQ. V was trimmed by 8 bases and J by 7 bases, leaving 18 bases between them. The CDR3 runs 15 residues. CDR3 in amino acids: CASGGTQRGNSPLHF. The CDR3 DNA is TGTGCCAGCGGCGGGACTCAGCGGGGGAATTCACCCCTCCACTTT.

As regards this clone: The junction differs from germline at one of its ends, possibly a read error. The chain links TRBV10-3 to TRBJ2-1; TRBD2 agrees at 14 bases. The CDR3 runs 18 residues. CDR1 ENHRY and CDR2 SYGVKD come from the germline V gene. CDR3 nucleotides: TGTGCCATCAGTGACATGGGCAGGCGAGGACTAGCGGGAGGAGGCATGATCTTC. Its translation is CAISDMGRRGLAGGGMIF.

This clone was counted a few times. The V gene is TRBV15, the J gene TRBJ2-1; D might be TRBD2 (6 bases). Trimming left V 0 bases short and J 7 bases short, with 7 bases between. The CDR3 runs 13 residues. Per germline, CDR1 LNHNV and CDR2 YYDKDF (reference sequence). In nucleotides, the CDR3 is TGTGCCACCAGCAGAGATCGGGGGAATGAGCAGTTCTTC. Its protein product is CATSRDRGNEQFF.

This chain links TRBV11-3 with TRBJ2-1; possible D gene TRBD2, 5 bases. The CDR3 extends over 14 amino acids. The germline V gene has CDR1 SGHNT and CDR2 YENEEA. Trimming removed 1 base at V and 9 bases at J, with 13 bases between. In nucleotides, the CDR3 is TGTGCCAGCAGCTTAGTCCGTCTAGCTGGTGAGCAGTTCTTC. This encodes CASSLVRLAGEQFF.

The chain carries TRBV2 and TRBJ1-2; D unresolved. V lost 7 bases and J 2 bases, leaving 11 bases between the germline ends. The V gene's germline CDR1 is SNHLY and CDR2 FYNNEI. This CDR3 has 13 residues. CDR3 loop: CASKYVANYGYTF. The DNA for the CDR3 is TGTGCCAGCAAATACGTCGCGAACTATGGCTACACCTTC.

The J gene is TRBJ2-3, the V gene TRBV5-8; D is perhaps TRBD2 (5 bases). In germline, CDR1 is SGHTS, CDR2 YDEGEE. The CDR3 runs to 15 residues. Deletions cut 0 bases from V and 6 bases from J, with 14 bases between. The CDR3 nucleotides read TGTGCCAGCAGCTTGGTGCGAGGGTTGGGGGATACGCAGTATTTT. Its protein product is CASSLVRGLGDTQYF.

The V and J genes are TRBV19 and TRBJ2-7, with 8 bases matching TRBD1. With 9 bases clipped from V and 4 bases from J, the junction kept 14 bases outside the gene matches. The CDR3 loop spans 15 amino acids. Germline CDR1 is LNHDA and CDR2 is SQIVND (reference sequence). CDR3 sequence: CASSPSRQGMYEQYF. Written as DNA, the CDR3 is TGTGCCAGCTCACCTTCCAGACAGGGGATGTACGAGCAGTACTTC.

The V call is TRBV2, the J call TRBJ1-1, with 11 bases fitting TRBD1. Germline CDR1 is SNHLY and CDR2 is FYNNEI. Losses at the gene ends were 8 bases for V and 4 bases for J; bases not matched to a gene: 9. The CDR3 length is 15 residues. This CDR3 is CASLGQGARGTEAFF. The CDR3 DNA reads as TGTGCCAGCCTAGGACAGGGGGCTCGCGGCACTGAAGCTTTCTTT.

The chain recombines TRBV11-3 with TRBJ2-5; TRBD2 matches at 7 bases. The CDR3 spans 15 residues. The germline gives CDR1 SGHNT, CDR2 YENEEA. The V segment lost 5 bases and the J segment 3 bases; nucleotides outside the gene matches: 9. The CDR3 sequence: CASSPSMGGEETQYF. DNA for the CDR3: TGTGCCAGCAGCCCATCAATGGGAGGGGAAGAGACCCAGTACTTC.

In the case of this clone: An end of the junction differs from the germline gene, which may be a read error. This chain uses TRBV29-1 with TRBJ2-7, with D possibly TRBD1 on 5 matching bases. The germline gives CDR1 SQVTM, CDR2 ANQGSEA. The CDR3 extends over 13 amino acids. The CDR3 spells CSVDLGRSNEQYF. CDR3 DNA sequence: TGCAGCGTTGATCTGGGGCGCTCCAACGAGCAGTACTTC.

The rearrangement links TRBV9 to TRBJ2-7; tentative D call: TRBD1 (6 bases). The CDR3 is 14 amino acids. Trimming cost V 3 bases and J 4 bases, with 14 bases left between them. Germline lookup yields CDR1 SGDLS and CDR2 YYNGEE. CDR3 protein: CASSGTTQGYEQYF. The CDR3 DNA sequence: TGTGCCAGCAGCGGGACCACACAGGGTTACGAGCAGTACTTC.

Comments on this clone: Germline and junction disagree at one end, which may indicate a read error. J is TRBJ2-7 and V is TRBV5-6; 7 bases map to TRBD2. The germline CDR1 and CDR2 sequences are SGHDT and YYEEEE. The CDR3 length is 15 residues. CDR3 amino acids: CASRLVGGNSYEQYF. The CDR3 nucleotides are TGTGCCAGCAGGTTGGTGGGGGGGAACTCCTACGAGCAGTACTTC. Drawing the rest from reference TRBV5-6 and TRBJ2-7, the complete variable domain is DAGVTQSPTHLIKTRGQQVTLRCSPKSGHDTVSWYQQALGQGPQFIFQYYEEEERQRGNFPDRFSGHQFPNYSSELNVNALLLGDSALYLCASRLVGGNSYEQYFGPGTRLTVT.

The rearrangement links TRBV29-1 to TRBJ1-5; D ambiguous. The CDR3 is made up of 12 amino acids. The V gene's germline CDR1 is SQVTM and CDR2 ANQGSEA. Between the trimmed V and J ends, which lost 7 bases and 0 bases, there was a span of 7 bases. CDR3 DNA sequence: TGCAGCGCTAGATATAGCAATCAGCCCCAGCATTTT. Protein product: CSARYSNQPQHF.

V gene TRBV7-3 combines with J gene TRBJ1-2; 7 nucleotides line up with TRBD1. The V gene's germline CDR1 is SGHTA and CDR2 FQGTGA. With 5 bases clipped from V and 8 bases from J, the junction kept 8 bases outside the gene matches. This CDR3 comprises 13 residues. CDR3 DNA: TGTGCCAGCAGCAGTGACAGGGCAGTCGGCTACACCTTC. Translating gives CASSSDRAVGYTF.

This chain uses TRBV11-3 with TRBJ2-7; D is undetermined. Germline values: CDR1 SGHNT, CDR2 YENEEA. With 1 base removed from V and 7 bases from J, the gap between germline ends came to 8 bases. The CDR3 runs 12 residues. The DNA for the CDR3 is TGTGCCAGCAGCTTAGGCGCCTCGGAGCAGTACTTC. It is translated as CASSLGASEQYF.

The J gene is TRBJ2-3, the V gene TRBV5-5; no firm D call. Looked up from germline, CDR1 is SGHKS and CDR2 is YYEKEE (reference sequence). The CDR3 consists of 13 residues. The V gene lost 4 bases and the J gene lost 2 bases, with 8 bases spanning the gap. CDR3 loop: CASSQPYTDTQYF. The CDR3 coding sequence is TGTGCCAGCAGCCAACCCTACACAGATACGCAGTATTTT.

The chain couples TRBV7-3 to TRBJ2-7; 9 bases match TRBD2. Germline V gene sequence: CDR1 SGHTA, CDR2 FQGTGA. The trim removed 5 bases at V and 6 bases at J, leaving 5 bases unmatched. This CDR3 region has 13 residues. The CDR3 nucleotides are TGTGCCAGCAGCCAGCGGGAGGCTAGCGAGCAGTACTTC. This gives the protein CASSQREASEQYF.

The chain recombines TRBV2 with TRBJ2-1, with TRBD2 as a possible D gene (6 bases). The V gene lost 5 bases and the J gene lost 6 bases, with 14 bases spanning the gap. This CDR3 is built from 14 residues. In germline, CDR1 is SNHLY, CDR2 FYNNEI. CDR3 amino acids: CASSSQGTFNEQFF. The CDR3 bases are TGTGCCAGCAGTTCTCAAGGGACTTTCAATGAGCAGTTCTTC.

The CDR3 DNA follows: TGCGCCAGCAGCCAGGGACTAGCGGGGGTCCGGGAGACCCAGTACTTC. This gives the protein CASSQGLAGVRETQYF. The rearrangement joins TRBV4-1 to TRBJ2-5; 14 positions match TRBD2. This CDR3 is 16 amino acids long. Trimming removed 3 bases from V and 5 bases from J; junction bases left unmatched: 5. The V gene's germline CDR1 is MGHRA and CDR2 YSYEKL.

The rearrangement joins TRBV5-1 to TRBJ2-2; 8 bases map to TRBD1. The CDR3 contains 16 residues. The germline V gene encodes CDR1 SGHRS and CDR2 YFSETQ. V was clipped by 1 base and J by 1 base; unmatched bases: 3. Here the CDR3 DNA reads TGCGCCAGCAGCTTGCACGGGACAGGGAACACCGGGGAGCTGTTTTTT. It translates to CASSLHGTGNTGELFF.

This clone showed up just once. The chain recombines TRBV7-2 with TRBJ2-5; 7 bases are a match to TRBD1. Germline CDR1 and CDR2: SGHTA and FQGNSA. The trim removed 2 bases at V and 9 bases at J, leaving 12 bases unmatched. This CDR3 is built from 15 residues. The CDR3 loop is CASSLQPGGAAAQYF. The CDR3 region has the DNA TGTGCCAGCAGCTTACAACCAGGGGGAGCGGCGGCCCAGTACTTC.

The CDR3 sequence: CAISAGQGGDEKLFF. The CDR3 DNA reads TGTGCCATCAGCGCCGGACAGGGCGGGGATGAAAAACTGTTTTTT. The chain combines TRBV10-3 with TRBJ1-4; 8 bases agree with TRBD1. Per germline, CDR1 ENHRY and CDR2 SYGVKD. CDR3 length: 15 amino acids. J gave up 6 bases and V 6 bases, and 9 bases lay outside the gene matches.

The chain recombines TRBV5-1 with TRBJ2-2; no firm D call. CDR1 and CDR2 from the germline V gene are SGHRS and YFSETQ. The CDR3 length is 15 residues. Trimming stripped 7 bases from V and 5 bases from J, with 18 bases between. DNA for the CDR3: TGCGCCAGCCAAAACCCCGAGGTCGGAACCGGGGAGCTGTTTTTT. Translated, it gives CASQNPEVGTGELFF. The full variable domain, completed using reference TRBV5-1 and TRBJ2-2, is KAGVTQTPRYLIKTRGQQVTLSCSPISGHRSVSWYQQTPGQGLQFLFEYFSETQRNKGNFPGRFSGRQFSNSRSEMNVSTLELGDSALYLCASQNPEVGTGELFFGEGSRLTVL.